The rows below give T cell receptor beta chains drawn from one sample of a study of Ad26.COV2.S vaccination and SARS-CoV-2 variants. TCRdb's copy holds only in-frame clones and misses some; the assay was immunoSEQ multiplex PCR. Of around 300,000 clones in the sample, roughly 89% were seen once. The sample was peripheral blood, taken in a trial of Ad26.COV2.S vaccine versus placebo. Source of these receptors: a person aged 18-65 years who received the Ad26.COV2.S COVID-19 vaccine or a placebo. Both conserved end residues are part of each CDR3. Each record gives: V gene, J gene, CDR3 protein.

TRBV6-1,TRBJ2-1,CASSERGGEEQFF
TRBV29-1,TRBJ2-5,CSVTGTGVRETQYF
TRBV7-9,TRBJ1-2,CASSLATNYGYTF
TRBV5-1,TRBJ2-2,CASSPGEPGIVPPGELFF
TRBV29-1,TRBJ1-1,CSVGWSTEAFF
TRBV19,TRBJ2-7,CASSTGTGSEQYF
TRBV6-2/TRBV6-3,TRBJ1-1,CASSNSRGTEAFF
TRBV5-1,TRBJ2-5,CASSGRRGVKTQYF
TRBV2,TRBJ1-2,CASSPTPYGYTF
TRBV5-4,TRBJ2-2,CASSSTGVGVTGELFF
TRBV28,TRBJ2-7,CASSPLLGGGLEQYF
TRBV7-9,TRBJ2-1,CASSLDEVEQFF
TRBV7-2,TRBJ2-7,CASSLAGAGLPYEQYF
TRBV12-2,TRBJ1-5,CASRLEGREGGPQHF
TRBV28,TRBJ2-1,CASSLPPGAYNEQFF
TRBV9,TRBJ1-3,CASSSKGGESGNTIYF
TRBV18,TRBJ1-1,CASSSFQGARREAFF
TRBV10-3,TRBJ2-5,CAISESTAGPQETQYF
TRBV19,TRBJ2-7,CASSTDPFSYEQYF
TRBV24-1,TRBJ2-3,CATSDLTGGESTDTQYF
TRBV10-3,TRBJ1-5,CAIMSGSNQPQHF
TRBV5-1,TRBJ2-3,CASSLAGVQDTQYF
TRBV27,TRBJ2-1,CASSYRRWQGLVNEQFF
TRBV29-1,TRBJ1-1,CSVNRLTEAFF
TRBV5-6,TRBJ1-6,CASSQQGFNSPLHF
TRBV10-3,TRBJ2-7,CAISESEYEQYF
TRBV18,TRBJ2-2,CASLQSLHQRGTGELFF
TRBV6-5,TRBJ1-1,CASSYEGLNTEAFF
TRBV7-2,TRBJ1-1,CASSPQGWEAFF
TRBV3-1/TRBV3-2,TRBJ1-2,CASSRQNLGYTF
TRBV7-9,TRBJ1-4,CASSLDHGKLFF
TRBV5-1,TRBJ1-1,CASSLLGQKNTEAFF
TRBV24-1,TRBJ2-6,CATSDLHGVPLSGANVLTF
TRBV4-1,TRBJ2-3,CASSQVGLRTDTQYF
TRBV11-2,TRBJ1-3,CASSWEGGGNTIYF
TRBV11-1,TRBJ1-4,CASSRTRTTTNEKLFF
TRBV9,TRBJ1-1,CASSAAGTGNTEAFF
TRBV10-3,TRBJ2-3,CAIRPGLATDTQYF
TRBV2,TRBJ2-3,CASSEAHSDTQYF
TRBV5-4,TRBJ2-1,CASSLEYNEQFF
TRBV30,TRBJ2-3,CAWSVTGLSDTQYF
TRBV5-1,TRBJ2-2,CASSSLAGLDTGELFF
TRBV19,TRBJ1-1,CASSIVEGGVVTEAFF
TRBV27,TRBJ1-1,CASSLGQGAYYTEAFF
TRBV3-1/TRBV3-2,TRBJ2-6,CASSRDSAAGANVLTF
TRBV5-4,TRBJ1-6,CASSSPEGSPLHF
TRBV4-1,TRBJ2-3,CASSQDPGASTDTQYF
TRBV13,TRBJ1-1,CASSTKNTEAFF